The present entry profiles one T cell receptor beta chain with its context. Antigen unknown. V dropped 0 bases and J dropped 7; count of bases not matched to a gene: 4. Germline loops: CDR1 SGHNT, CDR2 YYREEE (reference sequence). CDR3 length: 14 amino acids. The sample comes from a study of OX40 agonist ivuxolimab in advanced cancers. Overall study results and limits: On average, CD8+ T cells showed a greater number of expanded clones than CD4+.

Assay used: immunoSEQ multiplex PCR; TCRdb lists only in-frame clones, some missing. The table records roughly 51,000 clones, about 88% of them present only once. Sequencing was performed on CD4+ or CD8+ T cells sorted from blood, taken in a trial of the OX40 agonist ivuxolimab. The chain is built from TRBV5-4 and TRBJ2-1; 7 bases line up with TRBD2. This sequence was found in an adult with an advanced solid tumor such as melanoma, head and neck, liver or kidney cancer. The CDR3 coding sequence is TGTGCCAGCAGCTTGGGGACTAGAATAAATGAGCAGTTCTTC. Its translation is CASSLGTRINEQFF.